This T cell receptor beta chain was observed in a study of shared clonotypes between healthy human individuals. CD45RO-negative, CCR7-positively selected cells formed the naive CD8 fraction, excluding terminally differentiated effector memory CD45RA+ cells. CDR3 length: 15 amino acids. CDR1 and CDR2 from the germline V gene are MNHEY and SVGAGI. The V and J ends lost 4 bases and 0 bases respectively, with 13 bases between them. Sequencing used immunoSEQ multiplex PCR; TCRdb keeps in-frame clones, though not all of them. The sample holds roughly 770,000 clones, about 97% seen once. The sequence came from a man aged 25-40 years in good health. The chain combines TRBV6-5 with TRBJ2-7; D is perhaps TRBD2 (5 bases). The sample was naive CD8+ T cells sorted from blood. The CDR3 DNA is TGTGCCAGCAGTTTTAGAGGGAGCCTCTCCTACGAGCAGTACTTC. This sequence encodes CASSFRGSLSYEQYF.